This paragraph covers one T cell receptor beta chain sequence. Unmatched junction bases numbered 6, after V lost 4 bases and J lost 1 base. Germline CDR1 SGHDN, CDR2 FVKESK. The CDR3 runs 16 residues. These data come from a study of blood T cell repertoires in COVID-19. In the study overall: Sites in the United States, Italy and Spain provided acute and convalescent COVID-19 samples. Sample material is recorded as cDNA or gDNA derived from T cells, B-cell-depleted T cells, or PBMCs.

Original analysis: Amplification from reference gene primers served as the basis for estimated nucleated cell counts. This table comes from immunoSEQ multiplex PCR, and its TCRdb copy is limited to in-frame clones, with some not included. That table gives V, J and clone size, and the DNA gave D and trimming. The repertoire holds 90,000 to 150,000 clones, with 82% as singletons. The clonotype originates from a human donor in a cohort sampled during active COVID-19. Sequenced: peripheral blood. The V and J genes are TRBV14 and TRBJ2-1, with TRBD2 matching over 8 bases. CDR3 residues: CASSLPGLGSYNEQFF. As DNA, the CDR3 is TGTGCCAGCAGCCTACCGGGACTAGGGTCCTACAATGAGCAGTTCTTC.